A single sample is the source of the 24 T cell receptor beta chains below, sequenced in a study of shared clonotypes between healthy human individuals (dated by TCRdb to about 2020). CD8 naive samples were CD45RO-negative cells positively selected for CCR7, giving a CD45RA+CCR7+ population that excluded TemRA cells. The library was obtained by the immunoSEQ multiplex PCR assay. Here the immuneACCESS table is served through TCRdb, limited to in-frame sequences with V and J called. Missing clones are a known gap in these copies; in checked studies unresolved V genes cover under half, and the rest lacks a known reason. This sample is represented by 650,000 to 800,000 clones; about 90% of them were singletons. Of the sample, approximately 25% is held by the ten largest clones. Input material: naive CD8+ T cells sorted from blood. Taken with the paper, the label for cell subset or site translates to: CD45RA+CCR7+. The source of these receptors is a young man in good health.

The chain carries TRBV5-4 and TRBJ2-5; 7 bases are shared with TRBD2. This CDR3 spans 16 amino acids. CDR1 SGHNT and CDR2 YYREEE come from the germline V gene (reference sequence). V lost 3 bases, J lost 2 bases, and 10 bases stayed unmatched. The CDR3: CASSWGGLPGQETQYF. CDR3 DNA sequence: TGTGCCAGCAGCTGGGGGGGACTCCCAGGTCAAGAGACCCAGTACTTC. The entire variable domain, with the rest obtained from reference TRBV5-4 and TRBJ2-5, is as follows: ETGVTQSPTHLIKTRGQQVTLRCSSQSGHNTVSWYQQALGQGPQFIFQYYREEENGRGNFPPRFSGLQFPNYSSELNVNALELDDSALYLCASSWGGLPGQETQYFGPGTRLLVL.

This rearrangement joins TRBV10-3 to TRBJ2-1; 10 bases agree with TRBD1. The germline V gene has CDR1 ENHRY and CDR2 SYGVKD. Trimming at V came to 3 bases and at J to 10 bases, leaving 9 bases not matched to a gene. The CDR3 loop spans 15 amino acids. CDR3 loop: CAISEPSGTGVEQFF. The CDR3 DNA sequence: TGTGCCATCAGTGAACCTTCCGGGACAGGGGTCGAGCAGTTCTTC.

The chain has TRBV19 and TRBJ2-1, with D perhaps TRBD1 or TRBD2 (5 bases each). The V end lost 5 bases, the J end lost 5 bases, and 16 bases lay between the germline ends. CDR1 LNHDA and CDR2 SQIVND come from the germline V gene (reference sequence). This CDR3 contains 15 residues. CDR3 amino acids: CASSSPGWGNNEQFF. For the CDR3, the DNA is TGTGCCAGTAGTTCCCCTGGCTGGGGGAACAATGAGCAGTTCTTC. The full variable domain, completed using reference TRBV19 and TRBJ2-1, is DGGITQSPKYLFRKEGQNVTLSCEQNLNHDAMYWYRQDPGQGLRLIYYSQIVNDFQKGDIAEGYSVSREKKESFPLTVTSAQKNPTAFYLCASSSPGWGNNEQFFGPGTRLTVL.

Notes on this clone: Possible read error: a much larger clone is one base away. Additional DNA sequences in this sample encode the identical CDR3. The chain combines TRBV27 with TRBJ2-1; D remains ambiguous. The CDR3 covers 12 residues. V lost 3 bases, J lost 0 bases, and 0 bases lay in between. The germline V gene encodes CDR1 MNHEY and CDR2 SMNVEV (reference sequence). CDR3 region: CASSFSYNEQFF. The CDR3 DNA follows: TGTGCCAGCAGTTTCTCCTACAATGAGCAGTTCTTC.

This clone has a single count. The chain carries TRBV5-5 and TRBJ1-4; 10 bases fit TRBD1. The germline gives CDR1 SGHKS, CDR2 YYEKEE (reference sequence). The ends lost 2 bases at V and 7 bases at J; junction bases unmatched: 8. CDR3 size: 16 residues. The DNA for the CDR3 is TGTGCCAGCAGCTTTGGGTCAGGGACAGGGGTTGAAAAACTGTTTTTT. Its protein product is CASSFGSGTGVEKLFF.

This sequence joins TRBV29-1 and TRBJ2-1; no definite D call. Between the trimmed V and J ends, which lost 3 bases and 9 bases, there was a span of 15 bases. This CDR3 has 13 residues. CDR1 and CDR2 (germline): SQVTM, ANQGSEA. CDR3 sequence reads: CSVETPHLGEQFF. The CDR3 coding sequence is TGCAGCGTTGAGACTCCGCACCTCGGTGAGCAGTTCTTC.

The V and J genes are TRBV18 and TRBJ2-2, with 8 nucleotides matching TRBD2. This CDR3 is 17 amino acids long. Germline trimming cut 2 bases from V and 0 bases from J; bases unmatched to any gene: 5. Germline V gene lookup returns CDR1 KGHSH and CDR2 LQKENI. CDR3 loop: CASSPIPGLANTGELFF. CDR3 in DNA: TGTGCCAGCTCACCAATTCCGGGACTAGCGAACACCGGGGAGCTGTTTTTT.

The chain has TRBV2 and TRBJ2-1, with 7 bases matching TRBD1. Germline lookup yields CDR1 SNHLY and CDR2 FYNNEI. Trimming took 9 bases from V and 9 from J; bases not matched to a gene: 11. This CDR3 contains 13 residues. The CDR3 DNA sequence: TGTGCCAGACCGACAGGGAAACGAAGTGAGCAGTTCTTC. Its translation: CARPTGKRSEQFF.

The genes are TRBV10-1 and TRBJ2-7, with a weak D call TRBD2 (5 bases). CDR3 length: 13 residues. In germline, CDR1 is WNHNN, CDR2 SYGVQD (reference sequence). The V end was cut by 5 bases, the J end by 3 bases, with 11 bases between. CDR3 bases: TGCGCCAGCAGTCCCAAGGAGGACTACGAGCAGTACTTC. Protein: CASSPKEDYEQYF.

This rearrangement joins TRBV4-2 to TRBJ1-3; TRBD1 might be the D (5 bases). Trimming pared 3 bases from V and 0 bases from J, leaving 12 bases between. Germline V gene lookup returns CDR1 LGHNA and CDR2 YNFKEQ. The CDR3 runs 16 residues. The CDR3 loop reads CASSQKRDYSGNTIYF. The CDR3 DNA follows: TGTGCCAGCAGCCAGAAGCGGGACTACTCTGGAAACACCATATATTTT.

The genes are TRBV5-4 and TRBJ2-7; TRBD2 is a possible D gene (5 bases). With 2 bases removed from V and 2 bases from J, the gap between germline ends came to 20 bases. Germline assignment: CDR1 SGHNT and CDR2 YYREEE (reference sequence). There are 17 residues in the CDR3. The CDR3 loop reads CASSFYNSRLATYEQYF. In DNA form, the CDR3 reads TGTGCCAGCAGCTTCTATAACTCTAGGCTAGCAACCTACGAGCAGTACTTC.

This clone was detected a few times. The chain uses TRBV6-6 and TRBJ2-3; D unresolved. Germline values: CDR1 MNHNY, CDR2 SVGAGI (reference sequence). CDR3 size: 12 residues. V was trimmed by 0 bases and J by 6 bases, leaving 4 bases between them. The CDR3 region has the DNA TGTGCCAGCAGTTACTCAGTGGATACGCAGTATTTT. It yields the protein CASSYSVDTQYF.

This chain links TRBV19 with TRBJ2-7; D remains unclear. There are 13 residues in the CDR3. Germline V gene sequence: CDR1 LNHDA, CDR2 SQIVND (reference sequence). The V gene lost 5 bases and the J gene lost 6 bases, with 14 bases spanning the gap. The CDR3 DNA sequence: TGTGCCAGTAGTCCAAGGGCCGCCCTCGAGCAGTACTTC. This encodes CASSPRAALEQYF.

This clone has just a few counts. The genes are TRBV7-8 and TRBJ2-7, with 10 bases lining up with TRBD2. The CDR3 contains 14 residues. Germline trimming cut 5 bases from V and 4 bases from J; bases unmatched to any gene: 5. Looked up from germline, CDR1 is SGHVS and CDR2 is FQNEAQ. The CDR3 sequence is CASSGSSGRYEQYF. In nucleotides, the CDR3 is TGTGCCAGCAGCGGTTCTAGCGGGAGATACGAGCAGTACTTC. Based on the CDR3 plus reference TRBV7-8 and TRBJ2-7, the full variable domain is GAGVSQSPRYKVAKRGQDVALRCDPISGHVSLFWYQQALGQGPEFLTYFQNEAQLDKSGLPSDRFFAERPEGSVSTLKIQRTQQEDSAVYLCASSGSSGRYEQYFGPGTRLTVT.

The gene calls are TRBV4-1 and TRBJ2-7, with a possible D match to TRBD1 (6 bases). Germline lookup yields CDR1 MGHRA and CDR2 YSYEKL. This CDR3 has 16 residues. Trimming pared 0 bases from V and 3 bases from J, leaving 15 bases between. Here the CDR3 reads CASSQELQGPGYEQYF. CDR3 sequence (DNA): TGCGCCAGCAGCCAAGAATTGCAGGGGCCGGGCTACGAGCAGTACTTC.

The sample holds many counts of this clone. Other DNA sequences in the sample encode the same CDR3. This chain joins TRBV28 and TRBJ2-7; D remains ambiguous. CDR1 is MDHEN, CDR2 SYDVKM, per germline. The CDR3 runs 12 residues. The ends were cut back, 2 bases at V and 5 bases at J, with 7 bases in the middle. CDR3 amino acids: CASSLRGDEQYF. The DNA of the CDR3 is TGTGCCAGCAGTTTAAGAGGCGACGAGCAGTACTTC.

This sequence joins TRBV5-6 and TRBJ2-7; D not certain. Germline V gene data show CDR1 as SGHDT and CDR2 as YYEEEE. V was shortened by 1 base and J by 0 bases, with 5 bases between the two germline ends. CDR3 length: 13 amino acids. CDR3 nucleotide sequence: TGTGCCAGCAGCTTGTGGGTCTCCTACGAGCAGTACTTC. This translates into CASSLWVSYEQYF. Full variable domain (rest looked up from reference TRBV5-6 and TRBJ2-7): DAGVTQSPTHLIKTRGQQVTLRCSPKSGHDTVSWYQQALGQGPQFIFQYYEEEERQRGNFPDRFSGHQFPNYSSELNVNALLLGDSALYLCASSLWVSYEQYFGPGTRLTVT.

The CDR3 protein is CASSQETGTGYNEQFF. CDR3 nucleotide sequence: TGCGCCAGCAGCCAAGAGACGGGAACGGGCTACAATGAGCAGTTCTTC. V is TRBV4-1 and J is TRBJ2-1; tentative D call: TRBD2 (5 bases). The CDR3 consists of 16 residues. V was pared by 0 bases and J by 3 bases, with 12 bases between. Germline V gives CDR1 MGHRA, CDR2 YSYEKL.

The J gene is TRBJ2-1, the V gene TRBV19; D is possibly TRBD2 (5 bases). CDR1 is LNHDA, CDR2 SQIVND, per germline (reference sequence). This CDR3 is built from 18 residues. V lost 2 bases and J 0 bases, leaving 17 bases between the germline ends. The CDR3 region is CASSILGRGSSSYNEQFF. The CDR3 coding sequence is TGTGCCAGTAGTATACTGGGGAGAGGGAGTAGCTCCTACAATGAGCAGTTCTTC.

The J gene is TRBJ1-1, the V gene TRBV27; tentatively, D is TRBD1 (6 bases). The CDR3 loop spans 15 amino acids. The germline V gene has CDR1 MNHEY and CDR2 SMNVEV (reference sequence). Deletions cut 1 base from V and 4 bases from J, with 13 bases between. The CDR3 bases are TGTGCCAGCAGTTTATACACAGGGAGTATCACTGAAGCTTTCTTT. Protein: CASSLYTGSITEAFF.

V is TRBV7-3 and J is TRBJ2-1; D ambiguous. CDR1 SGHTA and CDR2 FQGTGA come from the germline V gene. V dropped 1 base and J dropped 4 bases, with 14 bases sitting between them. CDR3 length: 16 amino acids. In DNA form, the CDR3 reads TGTGCCAGCAGCTTAAAAGGCTGGGGATCTTACAATGAGCAGTTCTTC. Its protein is CASSLKGWGSYNEQFF.

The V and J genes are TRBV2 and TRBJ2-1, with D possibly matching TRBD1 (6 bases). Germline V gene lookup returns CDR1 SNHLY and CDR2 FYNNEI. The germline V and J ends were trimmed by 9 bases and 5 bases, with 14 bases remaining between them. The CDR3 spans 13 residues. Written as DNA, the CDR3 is TGTGCCAGGACCCGGGACAACAACAATGAGCAGTTCTTC. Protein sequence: CARTRDNNNEQFF.

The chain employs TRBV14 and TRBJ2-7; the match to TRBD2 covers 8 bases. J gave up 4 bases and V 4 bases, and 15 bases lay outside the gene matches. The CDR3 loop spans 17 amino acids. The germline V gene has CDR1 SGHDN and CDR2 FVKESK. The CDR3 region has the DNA TGTGCCAGCAGCCTTGGGGGAGCGGGAGTGGATCCTTACGAGCAGTACTTC. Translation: CASSLGGAGVDPYEQYF.

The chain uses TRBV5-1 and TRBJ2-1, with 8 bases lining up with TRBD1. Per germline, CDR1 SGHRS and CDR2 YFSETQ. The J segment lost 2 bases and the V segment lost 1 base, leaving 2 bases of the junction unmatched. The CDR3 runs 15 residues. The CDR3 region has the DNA TGCGCCAGCAGCTTGTCAGGGGGCACCTACAATGAGCAGTTCTTC. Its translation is CASSLSGGTYNEQFF.